This entry is about one TCR beta chain. The table came from immunoSEQ multiplex PCR; TCRdb's copy has only in-frame clones and leaves some out. The sample contains about 85,000 clones, about nine tenths of which appear only once. The sample comes from a study of identifying expanded T cells in peripheral blood. This TCR derives from a person between 18 and 69 years old in good health. Sequencing was performed on blood.

CDR3 sequence: CASIPIVGGRAFF. The CDR3 coding sequence is TGTGCCAGCATCCCGATCGTAGGGGGACGAGCTTTCTTT. This rearrangement joins TRBV7-2 to TRBJ1-1; tentative D call: TRBD1 (6 bases). The CDR3 contains 13 residues. Germline V CDR1 and CDR2: SGHTA, FQGNSA. Trimming took off 7 bases at V and 10 bases at J, with 19 bases between the two ends. The entire variable domain, with the rest obtained from reference TRBV7-2 and TRBJ1-1, is as follows: GAGVSQSPSNKVTEKGKDVELRCDPISGHTALYWYRQSLGQGLEFLIYFQGNSAPDKSGLPSDRFSAERTGGSVSTLTIQRTQQEDSAVYLCASIPIVGGRAFFGQGTRLTVV.